The sequence of this T cell receptor (beta chain) was determined in a study of T cell responses to AZD1222 COVID-19 vaccine. The V and J ends lost 0 bases and 3 bases respectively, with 5 bases between them. The CDR3 contains 14 residues. Germline V gene sequence: CDR1 SGHTA, CDR2 FQGNSA. Notes on this clone: Other nucleotide sequences from this sample produce the same CDR3.

Using immunoSEQ multiplex PCR, the repertoire was profiled, and TCRdb retains in-frame clones only, with some absent. The sample consists of 100,000 to 120,000 clones, roughly four fifths of them appearing once. This receptor was taken from an adult in good health. The gene calls are TRBV7-2 and TRBJ1-4; perhaps TRBD1 as D (5 bases). The sample in question was peripheral blood, obtained on day 0 of AZD1222 vaccination. The CDR3 spells CASSLAGANEKLFF. Written as DNA, the CDR3 is TGTGCCAGCAGCTTAGCAGGGGCTAATGAAAAACTGTTTTTT.